These 28 T cell receptor beta chains share one sample of origin, sequenced in a study of Graves' ophthalmopathy and Graves' hyperthyroidism. For repertoire sequencing, the TCR beta CDR3 regions were amplified from RNA transcripts. Second-round multiplex PCR came after first-round RT-PCR with HTBI primers. TCRdb recomputed calls from the multiplex PCR reads with MiXCR, one row per CDR3 protein. The data hold 500,000 to 600,000 distinct CDR3 sequences, with under 45% observed a single time. Sequences were obtained from peripheral blood or thyroid tissue (not recorded which). The receptors come from an adult man with Graves' hyperthyroidism.

This clonotype was seen ten or more times. The chain links TRBV5-5 to TRBJ1-1; D is undetermined. Germline loops: CDR1 SGHKS, CDR2 YYEKEE (reference sequence). Trimming shortened V by 4 bases and J by 5 bases, and 15 bases separated the two germline ends. CDR3 length equals 14 residues. The chain's CDR3 is CASSPNMAETEAFF. CDR3 nucleotide sequence: TGTGCCAGCAGCCCCAATATGGCGGAAACTGAAGCTTTCTTT. Using reference TRBV5-5 and TRBJ1-1 for the parts outside the CDR3, the full variable domain is DAGVTQSPTHLIKTRGQQVTLRCSPISGHKSVSWYQQVLGQGPQFIFQYYEKEERGRGNFPDRFSARQFPNYSSELNVNALLLGDSALYLCASSPNMAETEAFFGQGTRLTVV.

Remarks on this clonotype: A much bigger clone sits one base away, suggesting this may be a read error. The chain joins TRBV6-5 to TRBJ1-1; TRBD1 might be the D (5 bases). There are 12 residues in the CDR3. The V and J ends lost 6 bases and 6 bases respectively, with 11 bases between them. Germline CDR1 is MNHEY and CDR2 is SVGAGI. In DNA form, the CDR3 reads TGTGCCAGCAGCGACTGGGGGGCTGAAGCTTTCTTT. Amino acids: CASSDWGAEAFF.

This clonotype appeared many times. The rearrangement uses TRBV7-9 and TRBJ2-7; 9 bases are shared with TRBD1. The germline CDR1 and CDR2 sequences are SEHNR and FQNEAQ (reference sequence). Trimming cost V 4 bases and J 4 bases; bases outside gene matches: 8. The CDR3 is 15 amino acids. Here the CDR3 DNA reads TGTGCCAGCAGCTGGACTGGACAGGGGATGTACGAGCAGTACTTC. Translation: CASSWTGQGMYEQYF.

Remarks on this clonotype: Just one base apart from a much larger clone, this may be a read error. The V gene is TRBV20-1, the J gene TRBJ2-7, with TRBD2 identical over 7 bases. Germline assignment: CDR1 DFQATT and CDR2 SNEGSKA (reference sequence). CDR3 size: 15 residues. The CDR3 spells CSVRDVWAGDYEQYF. For the CDR3, the DNA is TGCAGTGTTAGAGATGTTTGGGCGGGAGACTACGAGCAGTACTTC.

This clonotype has ten or more counts. The rearrangement joins TRBV9 to TRBJ1-4; 7 nucleotides align to TRBD1. The germline V gene has CDR1 SGDLS and CDR2 YYNGEE. The ends lost 4 bases at V and 0 bases at J; junction bases unmatched: 3. This CDR3 has 15 amino acids. In nucleotides, the CDR3 is TGTGCCAGCAGCTTCGGACAGGCAACTAATGAAAAACTGTTTTTT. Translated, it gives CASSFGQATNEKLFF.

This clonotype has a handful of counts. V is TRBV4-1 and J is TRBJ1-5; weak D call: TRBD1 (5 bases). V was shortened by 2 bases and J by 4 bases, with 9 bases between the two germline ends. The CDR3 extends over 14 amino acids. Germline lookup yields CDR1 MGHRA and CDR2 YSYEKL. The CDR3: CASSQPGQNQPQHF. In DNA, the CDR3 is TGCGCCAGCAGCCAACCGGGGCAAAATCAGCCCCAGCATTTT.

V is TRBV25-1 and J is TRBJ1-4, with TRBD1 matching over 10 bases. Germline-derived CDR1 and CDR2 are MGHDK and SYGVNS. The CDR3 contains 15 residues. With 5 bases clipped from V and 5 bases from J, the junction kept 5 bases outside the gene matches. In DNA, the CDR3 is TGTGCCAGCAGTCGGACAGGGGGGGTGAATGAAAAACTGTTTTTT. Protein: CASSRTGGVNEKLFF.

This clonotype was detected only a few times. The chain joins TRBV20-1 to TRBJ2-7; possibly TRBD1 for D (5 bases). The V end was cut by 6 bases, the J end by 0 bases, with 15 bases between. This CDR3 region has 14 residues. CDR1 is DFQATT and CDR2 is SNEGSKA in the germline V gene (reference sequence). As DNA, the CDR3 is TGCAGTGCCACATCGACAGTGAGCTCCTACGAGCAGTACTTC. This codes for CSATSTVSSYEQYF.

This clonotype was observed many times. The rearrangement links TRBV3-1 to TRBJ1-2; a weak D match, TRBD1 (5 bases). Germline V gene data show CDR1 as LGHDT and CDR2 as YNNKEL (reference sequence). Trimming took 0 bases from V and 4 from J, leaving 12 bases between them. The CDR3 runs to 15 residues. The CDR3 DNA sequence: TGTGCCAGCAGCCAAGATCCAGGGATCGCCTATGGCTACACCTTC. Its translation is CASSQDPGIAYGYTF.

The sample holds many counts of this clonotype. The chain is built from TRBV29-1 and TRBJ1-1, with D possibly TRBD1 on 6 matching bases. CDR1 is SQVTM, CDR2 ANQGSEA, per germline. Trimming removed 6 bases from V and 0 bases from J, with 11 bases in between. This CDR3 is 13 amino acids long. In nucleotides, the CDR3 is TGCAGCGTCTATGGGACACTGAACACTGAAGCTTTCTTT. It translates to CSVYGTLNTEAFF.

The chain links TRBV25-1 to TRBJ2-7; D is possibly TRBD2 (5 bases). Trimming shortened V by 4 bases and J by 3 bases, and 16 bases separated the two germline ends. CDR1 and CDR2 (germline): MGHDK, SYGVNS. This CDR3 region has 15 residues. CDR3 in DNA: TGTGCCAGCAGTGCTAGATACGGAGGTCGCTACGAGCAGTACTTC. Translation gives CASSARYGGRYEQYF.

The rearrangement uses TRBV10-3 and TRBJ2-2; TRBD1 matches 7 bases. The length of the CDR3 is 17 residues. The V gene end was trimmed by 0 bases and the J gene end by 0 bases; junction bases not matched to a gene: 4. Germline CDR1 is ENHRY and CDR2 is SYGVKD. CDR3 bases: TGTGCCATCAGTGAGTCTTCGGGGACAGCGAACACCGGGGAGCTGTTTTTT. Translated, it gives CAISESSGTANTGELFF.

The V gene is TRBV20-1, the J gene TRBJ2-1, with 10 bases aligning to TRBD2. This CDR3 is built from 14 residues. Germline assignment: CDR1 DFQATT and CDR2 SNEGSKA (reference sequence). J lost 8 bases, V lost 1 base, and 5 bases had no gene match. This CDR3 is CSARGLAGADEQFF. CDR3 nucleotide sequence: TGCAGTGCTAGAGGTCTAGCGGGAGCTGATGAGCAGTTCTTC.

This clonotype occurred many times. V is TRBV10-3 and J is TRBJ1-1, with a weak D call TRBD1 (6 bases). The CDR3 runs 16 residues. Trimming shortened V by 5 bases and J by 5 bases, and 21 bases separated the two germline ends. Germline CDR1 is ENHRY and CDR2 is SYGVKD. The CDR3 region is CAISPRGGASGTEAFF. The CDR3 DNA sequence: TGTGCCATCAGTCCCCGGGGGGGGGCGAGTGGTACTGAAGCTTTCTTT.

This clonotype was seen ten or more times. The CDR3 bases are TGCAGCGTCGTCTCCGGGACAGGGTATGGAAACACCATATATTTT. Encoded protein: CSVVSGTGYGNTIYF. The chain recombines TRBV29-1 with TRBJ1-3; 9 bases are a match to TRBD1. The CDR3 is 15 amino acids. V was clipped by 6 bases and J by 3 bases; unmatched bases: 9. CDR1 is SQVTM and CDR2 is ANQGSEA in the germline V gene.

This clonotype was picked up many times. This chain links TRBV7-9 with TRBJ1-2; TRBD1 is a possible D gene (6 bases). The CDR3 is made up of 14 amino acids. Germline lookup yields CDR1 SEHNR and CDR2 FQNEAQ (reference sequence). V was trimmed by 5 bases and J by 5 bases, leaving 15 bases between them. The CDR3 DNA reads TGTGCCAGCAGCCCGGACAGTTACAAGTATGGCTACACCTTC. This gives the protein CASSPDSYKYGYTF.

This chain links TRBV25-1 with TRBJ1-6; the D gene is possibly TRBD1 (6 bases). The V end was cut by 1 base, the J end by 8 bases, with 12 bases between. Germline values: CDR1 MGHDK, CDR2 SYGVNS. The CDR3 loop spans 15 amino acids. CDR3 protein: CASSESRRGYSPLHF. The CDR3 nucleotides read TGTGCCAGCAGTGAATCTCGCAGGGGATATTCACCCCTCCACTTT.

This chain links TRBV10-3 with TRBJ2-6; no clear D gene. The CDR3 length is 9 residues. Per the germline V gene, CDR1 is ENHRY and CDR2 is SYGVKD. Trimming took 7 bases from V and 8 from J, leaving 0 bases between them. The CDR3 DNA reads TGTGCCATCACCAACGTCCTGACTTTC. Its translation: CAITNVLTF.

This clonotype was observed a handful of times. The J gene is TRBJ2-5, the V gene TRBV3-1; 14 bases line up with TRBD2. The CDR3 is 16 residues long. With 5 bases clipped from V and 5 bases from J, the junction kept 7 bases outside the gene matches. Germline V CDR1 and CDR2: LGHDT, YNNKEL (reference sequence). The CDR3 DNA follows: TGTGCCAGCAGCAAAAGGGGACTAGCGGGAGCGGAGACCCAGTACTTC. Its protein is CASSKRGLAGAETQYF.

This clonotype was detected many times. The chain is built from TRBV29-1 and TRBJ1-1, with unresolved D. Trimming removed 1 base at V and 3 bases at J, with 6 bases between. From germline, CDR1 is SQVTM and CDR2 ANQGSEA. This CDR3 region has 12 residues. The CDR3 here is CSVEAGDTEAFF. The CDR3 coding sequence is TGCAGCGTTGAAGCTGGGGACACTGAAGCTTTCTTT.

This clonotype was observed a single time. No DNA is shown, since the ends of the CDR3 on it are uncertain; the CDR3 is the one TCRdb lists. CDR3 amino acids: CSASSPGGTGANVLTFGAGGELFF. The chain employs TRBV29-1 and TRBJ2-2; the table's D call, TRBD1, has no DNA check behind it. The CDR3 has 24 residues if both end residues are counted. Germline V gives CDR1 SQVTM, CDR2 ANQGSEA.

Many counts were recorded for this clonotype. The chain uses TRBV29-1 and TRBJ1-1; D is uncertain. Trimming took 5 bases from V and 1 from J, leaving 8 bases between them. This CDR3 region has 12 residues. Germline values: CDR1 SQVTM, CDR2 ANQGSEA. CDR3 DNA: TGCAGCGTTCTCCGCCCGAACACTGAAGCTTTCTTT. Its protein product is CSVLRPNTEAFF.

To note about this clonotype: The junction departs from the called germline gene at one end, perhaps through a read error. This chain links TRBV24-1 with TRBJ2-7; D is undetermined. The CDR3 is 14 amino acids. From germline, CDR1 is KGHDR and CDR2 SFDVKD. CDR3: CATCDPYYPGEQYF. CDR3 coding DNA: TGTGCCACCTGTGATCCCTACTACCCAGGAGAGCAGTACTTC.

This clonotype was observed at least ten times. Compared with germline, one end of the junction differs, possibly owing to a read error. The chain uses TRBV7-9 and TRBJ1-1; D is undetermined. The CDR3 runs 14 residues. The germline V gene encodes CDR1 SEHNR and CDR2 FQNEAQ (reference sequence). In DNA, the CDR3 is TGTGCCAGCAGCCTAGCCCTGAGCCCTTCTGAAGCTTTCTTT. The encoded protein is CASSLALSPSEAFF. Variable domain in full (rest from reference TRBV7-9 and TRBJ1-1): DTGVSQNPRHKITKRGQNVTFRCDPISEHNRLYWYRQTLGQGPEFLTYFQNEAQLEKSRLLSDRFSAERPKGSFSTLEIQRTEQGDSAMYLCASSLALSPSEAFFGQGTRLTVV.

This clonotype occurred many times. The J gene is TRBJ1-2, the V gene TRBV7-9; D call uncertain. The CDR3 is 12 residues long. Germline CDR1 SEHNR, CDR2 FQNEAQ (reference sequence). The germline V and J ends were trimmed by 11 bases and 0 bases, with 10 bases remaining between them. CDR3 sequence: CASLVSNYGYTF. Here the CDR3 DNA reads TGTGCCTCCCTTGTCTCTAACTATGGCTACACCTTC.

This clonotype was seen many times. The V gene is TRBV28, the J gene TRBJ2-7; D not resolved. The germline CDR1 and CDR2 sequences are MDHEN and SYDVKM. There are 13 residues in the CDR3. With 6 bases removed from V and 4 bases from J, the gap between germline ends came to 13 bases. The CDR3 DNA is TGTGCCAGCAGCGTGGACGGCCTTTACGAGCAGTACTTC. Translation: CASSVDGLYEQYF.

The rearrangement links TRBV27 to TRBJ1-2; D is unclear. CDR3 length: 14 residues. Germline V gives CDR1 MNHEY, CDR2 SMNVEV (reference sequence). The ends were cut back, 2 bases at V and 8 bases at J, with 15 bases in the middle. This CDR3 reads CASSLVGGSNGYTF. CDR3 bases: TGTGCCAGCAGTTTAGTCGGCGGCTCTAACGGCTACACCTTC.

Many counts were recorded for this clonotype. This chain uses TRBV2 with TRBJ1-4, with D possibly TRBD1 on 6 matching bases. This CDR3 has 15 amino acids. The V gene lost 6 bases and the J gene lost 4 bases, with 15 bases spanning the gap. Germline V lookup: CDR1 SNHLY, CDR2 FYNNEI. The CDR3 sequence: CASSQQGFNNEKLFF. Written as DNA, the CDR3 is TGTGCCAGCAGCCAACAGGGATTTAATAATGAAAAACTGTTTTTT.